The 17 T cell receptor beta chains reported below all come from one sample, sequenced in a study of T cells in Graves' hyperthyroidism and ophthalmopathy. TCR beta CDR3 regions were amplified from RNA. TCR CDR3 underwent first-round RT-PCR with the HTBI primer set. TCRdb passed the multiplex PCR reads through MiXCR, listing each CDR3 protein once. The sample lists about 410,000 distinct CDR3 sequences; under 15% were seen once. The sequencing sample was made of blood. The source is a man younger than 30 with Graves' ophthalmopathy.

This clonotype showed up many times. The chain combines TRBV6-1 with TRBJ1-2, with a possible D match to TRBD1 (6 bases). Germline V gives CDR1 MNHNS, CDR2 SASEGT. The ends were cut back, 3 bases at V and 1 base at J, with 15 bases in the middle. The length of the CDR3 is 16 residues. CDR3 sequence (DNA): TGTGCCAGCAGTGATTTTGGGACAAGACGTAACTATGGCTACACCTTC. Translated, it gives CASSDFGTRRNYGYTF.

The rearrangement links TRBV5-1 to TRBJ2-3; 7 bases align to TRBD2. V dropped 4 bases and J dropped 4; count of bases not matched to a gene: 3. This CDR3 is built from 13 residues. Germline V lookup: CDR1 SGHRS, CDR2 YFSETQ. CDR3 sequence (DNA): TGCGCCAGCAGCCCTACTAGCGCAGATACGCAGTATTTT. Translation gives CASSPTSADTQYF. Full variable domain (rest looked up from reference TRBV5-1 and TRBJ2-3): KAGVTQTPRYLIKTRGQQVTLSCSPISGHRSVSWYQQTPGQGLQFLFEYFSETQRNKGNFPGRFSGRQFSNSRSEMNVSTLELGDSALYLCASSPTSADTQYFGPGTRLTVL.

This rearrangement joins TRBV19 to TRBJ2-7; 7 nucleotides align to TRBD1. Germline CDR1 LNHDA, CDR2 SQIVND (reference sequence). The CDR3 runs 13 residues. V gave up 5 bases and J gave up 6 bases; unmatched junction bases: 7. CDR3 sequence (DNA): TGTGCCAGTAGTTTGGCAGGGGGAAGCGAGCAGTACTTC. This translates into CASSLAGGSEQYF.

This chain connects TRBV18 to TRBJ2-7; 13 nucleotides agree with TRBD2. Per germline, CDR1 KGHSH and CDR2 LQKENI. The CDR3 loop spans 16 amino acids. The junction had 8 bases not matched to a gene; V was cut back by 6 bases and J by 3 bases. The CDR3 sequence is CASSPTSGGSYYEQYF. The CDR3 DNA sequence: TGTGCCAGCTCCCCGACTAGCGGGGGGTCTTACTACGAGCAGTACTTC.

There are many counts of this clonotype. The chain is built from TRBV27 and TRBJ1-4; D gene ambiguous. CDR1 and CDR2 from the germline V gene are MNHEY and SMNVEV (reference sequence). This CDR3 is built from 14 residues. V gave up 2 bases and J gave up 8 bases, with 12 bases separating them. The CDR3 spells CASSLIGKEEKLFF. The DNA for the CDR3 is TGTGCCAGCAGTTTAATCGGAAAAGAAGAAAAACTGTTTTTT.

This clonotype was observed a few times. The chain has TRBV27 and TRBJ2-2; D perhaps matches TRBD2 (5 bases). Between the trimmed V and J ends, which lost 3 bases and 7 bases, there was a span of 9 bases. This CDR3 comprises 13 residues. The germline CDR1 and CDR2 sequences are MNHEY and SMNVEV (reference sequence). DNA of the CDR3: TGTGCCAGCAGTTTTTCCGGGGACGGGGAGCTGTTTTTT. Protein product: CASSFSGDGELFF.

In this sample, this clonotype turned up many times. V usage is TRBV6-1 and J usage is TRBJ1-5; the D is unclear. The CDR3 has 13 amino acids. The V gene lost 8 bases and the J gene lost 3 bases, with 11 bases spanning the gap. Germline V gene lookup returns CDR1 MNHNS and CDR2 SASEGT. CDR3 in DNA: TGTGCCAGCGGACGGAGCGACAATCAGCCCCAGCATTTT. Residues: CASGRSDNQPQHF.

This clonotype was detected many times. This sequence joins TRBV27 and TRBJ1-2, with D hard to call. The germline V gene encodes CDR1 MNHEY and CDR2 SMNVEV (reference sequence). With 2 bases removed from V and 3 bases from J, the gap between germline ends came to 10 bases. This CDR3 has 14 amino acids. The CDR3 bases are TGTGCCAGCAGTTTAGGTGTTGAGGACTATGGCTACACCTTC. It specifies CASSLGVEDYGYTF.

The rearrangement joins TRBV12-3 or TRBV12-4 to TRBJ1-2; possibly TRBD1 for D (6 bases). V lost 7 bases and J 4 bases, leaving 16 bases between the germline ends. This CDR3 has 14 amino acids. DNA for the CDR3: TGTGCCAGCAATCAACTCGGGACACTCTATGGCTACACCTTC. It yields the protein CASNQLGTLYGYTF.

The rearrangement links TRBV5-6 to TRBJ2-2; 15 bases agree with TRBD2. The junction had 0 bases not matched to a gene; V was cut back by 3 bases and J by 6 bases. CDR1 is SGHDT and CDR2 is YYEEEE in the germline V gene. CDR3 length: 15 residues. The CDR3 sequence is CASSWTSGGAGELFF. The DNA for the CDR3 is TGTGCCAGCAGCTGGACTAGCGGGGGGGCCGGGGAGCTGTTTTTT.

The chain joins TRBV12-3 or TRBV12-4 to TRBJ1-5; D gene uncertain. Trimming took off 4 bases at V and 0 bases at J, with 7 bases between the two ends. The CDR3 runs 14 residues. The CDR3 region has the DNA TGTGCCAGCAGTTCCTATAATAGCAATCAGCCCCAGCATTTT. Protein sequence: CASSSYNSNQPQHF.

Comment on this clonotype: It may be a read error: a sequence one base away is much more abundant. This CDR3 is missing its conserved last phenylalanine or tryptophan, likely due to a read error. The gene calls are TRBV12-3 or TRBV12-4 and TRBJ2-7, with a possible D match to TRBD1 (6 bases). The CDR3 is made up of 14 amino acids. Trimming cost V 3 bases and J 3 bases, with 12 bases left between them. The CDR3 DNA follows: TGTGCCAGCAGTTTGTCACAGGGTGGCTACGAGCAGTACTCC. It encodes CASSLSQGGYEQYS.

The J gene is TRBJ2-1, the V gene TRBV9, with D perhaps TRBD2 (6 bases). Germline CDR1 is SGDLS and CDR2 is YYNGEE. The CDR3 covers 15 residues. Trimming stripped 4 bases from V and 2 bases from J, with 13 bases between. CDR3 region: CASSTGTPTYNEQFF. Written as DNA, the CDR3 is TGTGCCAGCAGCACCGGGACTCCGACCTACAATGAGCAGTTCTTC.

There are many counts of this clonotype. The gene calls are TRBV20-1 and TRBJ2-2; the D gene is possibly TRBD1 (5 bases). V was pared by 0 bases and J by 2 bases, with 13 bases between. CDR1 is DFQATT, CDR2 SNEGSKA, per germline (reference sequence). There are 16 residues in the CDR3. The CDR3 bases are TGCAGTGCTAGAGATCCCCGGCAGGGCAACACCGGGGAGCTGTTTTTT. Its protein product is CSARDPRQGNTGELFF.

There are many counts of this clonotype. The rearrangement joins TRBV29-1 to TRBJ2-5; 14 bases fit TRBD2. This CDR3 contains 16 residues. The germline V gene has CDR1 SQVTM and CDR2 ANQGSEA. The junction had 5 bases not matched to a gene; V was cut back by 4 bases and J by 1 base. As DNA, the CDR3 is TGCAGCGTTGCGGGACTAGCGGGGGTTGTCCAAGAGACCCAGTACTTC. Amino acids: CSVAGLAGVVQETQYF. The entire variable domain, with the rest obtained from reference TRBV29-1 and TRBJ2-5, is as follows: SAVISQKPSRDICQRGTSLTIQCQVDSQVTMMFWYRQQPGQSLTLIATANQGSEATYESGFVIDKFPISRPNLTFSTLTVSNMSPEDSSIYLCSVAGLAGVVQETQYFGPGTRLLVL.

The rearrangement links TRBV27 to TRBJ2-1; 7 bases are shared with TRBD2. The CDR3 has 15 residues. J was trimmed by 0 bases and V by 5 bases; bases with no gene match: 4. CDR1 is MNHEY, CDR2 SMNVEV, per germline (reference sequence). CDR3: CASSPGTNSYNEQFF. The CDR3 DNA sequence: TGTGCCAGCAGTCCCGGGACTAACTCCTACAATGAGCAGTTCTTC.

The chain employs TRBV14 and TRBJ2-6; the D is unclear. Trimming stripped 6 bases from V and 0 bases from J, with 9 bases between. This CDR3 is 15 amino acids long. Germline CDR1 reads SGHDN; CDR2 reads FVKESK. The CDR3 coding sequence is TGTGCCAGCAGTCTTAGGCTCTCTGGGGCCAACGTCCTGACTTTC. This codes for CASSLRLSGANVLTF. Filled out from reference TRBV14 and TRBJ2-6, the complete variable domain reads EAGVTQFPSHSVIEKGQTVTLRCDPISGHDNLYWYRRVMGKEIKFLLHFVKESKQDESGMPNNRFLAERTGGTYSTLKVQPAELEDSGVYFCASSLRLSGANVLTFGAGSRLTVL.